This entry lists 29 T cell receptor beta chains sequenced from one sample in a study of blood T cell repertoires in COVID-19. The table came from immunoSEQ multiplex PCR; TCRdb's copy has only in-frame clones and leaves some out. Of 200,000 to 300,000 clones listed, about 89% are singletons. The sequenced material came from peripheral blood. Source of these receptors: a woman aged 55-70 years who had recovered from COVID-19.

The genes are TRBV7-3 and TRBJ1-1, with D possibly TRBD1 on 5 matching bases. The CDR3 length is 15 residues. Germline V CDR1 and CDR2: SGHTA, FQGTGA. Trimming stripped 6 bases from V and 3 bases from J, with 17 bases between. The CDR3 region is CASSLSRVGDTEAFF. The CDR3 nucleotides read TGTGCCAGCAGTCTCAGCAGGGTAGGCGACACTGAAGCTTTCTTT.

This chain uses TRBV27 with TRBJ1-5, with D tentatively TRBD1 (6 bases). This CDR3 spans 17 amino acids. Trimming left V 5 bases short and J 2 bases short, with 19 bases between. Germline-derived CDR1 and CDR2 are MNHEY and SMNVEV (reference sequence). The CDR3, as DNA: TGTGCCAGCAGTCCGTCGGGGGGGCGCAGGGGCAATCAGCCCCAGCATTTT. Translated: CASSPSGGRRGNQPQHF.

V and J are TRBV9 and TRBJ1-1; tentatively, D is TRBD1 (6 bases). The length of the CDR3 is 13 residues. CDR1 and CDR2 (germline): SGDLS, YYNGEE. The ends were cut back, 3 bases at V and 2 bases at J, with 8 bases in the middle. The CDR3 loop reads CASSEGQNTEAFF. The CDR3, as DNA: TGTGCCAGCAGCGAGGGACAAAACACTGAAGCTTTCTTT.

V usage is TRBV9 and J usage is TRBJ2-3; 8 nucleotides agree with TRBD2. Trimming at V came to 2 bases and at J to 4 bases, leaving 6 bases not matched to a gene. This CDR3 contains 15 residues. The germline CDR1 and CDR2 sequences are SGDLS and YYNGEE. The CDR3 DNA reads as TGTGCCAGCAGCGTTTATAGCGGGGTGGCAGATACGCAGTATTTT. It encodes CASSVYSGVADTQYF.

This sequence joins TRBV15 and TRBJ1-5, with 10 positions matching TRBD1. Germline CDR1 reads LNHNV; CDR2 reads YYDKDF (reference sequence). After removal of 1 base from V and 7 bases from J, the junction contained 22 bases not matched to a gene. This CDR3 comprises 21 residues. The CDR3 loop is CATSRVQVAGQGHRVTQPQHF. CDR3 coding DNA: TGTGCCACCAGCAGAGTGCAGGTGGCGGGACAGGGGCACCGTGTGACACAGCCCCAGCATTTT. Full variable domain (missing parts from reference TRBV15 and TRBJ1-5): DAMVIQNPRYQVTQFGKPVTLSCSQTLNHNVMYWYQQKSSQAPKLLFHYYDKDFNNEADTPDNFQSRRPNTSFCFLDIRSPGLGDTAMYLCATSRVQVAGQGHRVTQPQHFGDGTRLSIL.

The V call is TRBV16, the J call TRBJ1-5, with 7 positions matching TRBD1. The CDR3 sequence is 17 residues long. V gave up 4 bases and J gave up 0 bases; unmatched junction bases: 9. Germline values: CDR1 KGHSY, CDR2 FQNENV. The CDR3 DNA reads TGTGCCAGCAGCCCGGGACAGCCAACGGATAGCAATCAGCCCCAGCATTTT. This sequence encodes CASSPGQPTDSNQPQHF.

The gene calls are TRBV7-8 and TRBJ1-5; D remains ambiguous. The CDR3 runs to 12 residues. The germline CDR1 and CDR2 sequences are SGHVS and FQNEAQ. Trimming stripped 4 bases from V and 3 bases from J, with 4 bases between. The CDR3 bases are TGTGCCAGCAGCTATCACAATCAGCCCCAGCATTTT. It yields the protein CASSYHNQPQHF.

The genes are TRBV20-1 and TRBJ2-3; TRBD2 matches 9 bases. CDR3 size: 14 residues. Per the germline V gene, CDR1 is DFQATT and CDR2 is SNEGSKA (reference sequence). J gave up 8 bases and V 3 bases, and 9 bases lay outside the gene matches. This CDR3 reads CSASKSGGLGTQYF. CDR3 nucleotides: TGCAGTGCTAGTAAGAGCGGGGGGCTGGGTACGCAGTATTTT.

In this sample, this clone turned up many times. The rearrangement links TRBV12-5 to TRBJ2-3; 9 positions match TRBD2. Germline V CDR1 and CDR2: LGHNT, FRNRAP. This CDR3 is 14 amino acids long. The ends lost 4 bases at V and 6 bases at J; junction bases unmatched: 5. DNA for the CDR3: TGTGCTAGTGGTTCGGGCGGGGGGGCGGATACGCAGTATTTT. It translates to CASGSGGGADTQYF.

The genes are TRBV9 and TRBJ2-2, with D unclear. The CDR3 has 14 amino acids. Trimming cost V 4 bases and J 2 bases, with 9 bases left between them. Germline lookup yields CDR1 SGDLS and CDR2 YYNGEE. The CDR3 sequence is CASSPQRNTGELFF. The CDR3 nucleotides read TGTGCCAGCAGCCCACAAAGAAACACCGGGGAGCTGTTTTTT.

The chain has TRBV7-9 and TRBJ1-2; 9 bases match TRBD1. Germline-derived CDR1 and CDR2 are SEHNR and FQNEAQ (reference sequence). The trim removed 2 bases at V and 4 bases at J, leaving 8 bases unmatched. This CDR3 is built from 16 residues. CDR3 loop: CASSLWDRESLYGYTF. The CDR3, as DNA: TGTGCCAGCAGCTTATGGGACAGGGAGAGCCTCTATGGCTACACCTTC.

This clone was seen more than once but under ten times. The V and J genes are TRBV5-4 and TRBJ1-5; D is unresolved. This CDR3 has 14 amino acids. Germline CDR1 SGHNT, CDR2 YYREEE (reference sequence). V gave up 3 bases and J gave up 3 bases, with 10 bases separating them. CDR3 sequence (DNA): TGTGCCAGCAGCTCCCGGGAGATCAATCAGCCCCAGCATTTT. Protein sequence: CASSSREINQPQHF. Using reference TRBV5-4 and TRBJ1-5 for the parts outside the CDR3, the full variable domain is ETGVTQSPTHLIKTRGQQVTLRCSSQSGHNTVSWYQQALGQGPQFIFQYYREEENGRGNFPPRFSGLQFPNYSSELNVNALELDDSALYLCASSSREINQPQHFGDGTRLSIL.

The V and J genes are TRBV10-3 and TRBJ1-4; D is undetermined. Per germline, CDR1 ENHRY and CDR2 SYGVKD. This CDR3 is built from 12 residues. V lost 10 bases and J lost 6, with 12 bases in between. The DNA for the CDR3 is TGTGCCACCCAGGTGGGCGATGAAAAACTGTTTTTT. Amino acids: CATQVGDEKLFF.

This clone was seen once. V gene TRBV9 combines with J gene TRBJ1-1; TRBD1 is a possible D gene (5 bases). The germline CDR1 and CDR2 sequences are SGDLS and YYNGEE. The CDR3 extends over 16 amino acids. V lost 4 bases, J lost 0 bases, and 16 bases lay in between. The CDR3 sequence is CASSLSPTTVNTEAFF. The CDR3 DNA reads TGTGCCAGCAGCCTCTCCCCCACGACAGTGAACACTGAAGCTTTCTTT.

The chain recombines TRBV19 with TRBJ2-6; D perhaps matches TRBD1 (5 bases). Germline CDR1 and CDR2: LNHDA and SQIVND (reference sequence). V was clipped by 3 bases and J by 5 bases, with 11 bases between them. CDR3 size: 15 residues. The CDR3 reads CASSISQDRANVLTF. In DNA, the CDR3 is TGTGCCAGTAGTATCTCACAGGACAGGGCCAACGTCCTGACTTTC.

This clone was found many times. The chain has TRBV27 and TRBJ2-1, with TRBD2 matching over 9 bases. Germline CDR1 reads MNHEY; CDR2 reads SMNVEV (reference sequence). The CDR3 length is 17 residues. Trimming removed 4 bases from V and 6 bases from J; junction bases left unmatched: 13. CDR3 nucleotide sequence: TGTGCCAGCAGTTCCTCCACCCGGCGGGGGGGCCTCAATGAGCAGTTCTTC. Translation gives CASSSSTRRGGLNEQFF.

This chain links TRBV7-3 with TRBJ2-1; 13 bases are shared with TRBD2. Germline assignment: CDR1 SGHTA and CDR2 FQGTGA. V was clipped by 4 bases and J by 3 bases; unmatched bases: 18. There are 21 residues in the CDR3. The DNA of the CDR3 is TGTGCCAGCAGCTCTGATGAGGTGAATGGGACTAGCGGGGTGTACTACAATGAGCAGTTCTTC. Residues: CASSSDEVNGTSGVYYNEQFF.

This clone came up a few times. The chain combines TRBV6-5 with TRBJ1-5; unclear D gene. Deletions cut 5 bases from V and 4 bases from J, with 12 bases between. Germline-derived CDR1 and CDR2 are MNHEY and SVGAGI. The CDR3 contains 14 residues. The CDR3 DNA follows: TGTGCCAGCAGTAGCGGGATCCATAATCAGCCCCAGCATTTT. Translating gives CASSSGIHNQPQHF.

This clone was seen a single time. This CDR3 is CADRARDSIGNQPQHF. CDR3 DNA sequence: TGTGCCGATAGAGCCCGGGACAGCATAGGCAATCAGCCCCAGCATTTT. V usage is TRBV7-9 and J usage is TRBJ1-5; TRBD1 matches at 7 bases. CDR3 length: 16 amino acids. CDR1 and CDR2 (germline): SEHNR, FQNEAQ (reference sequence). Trimming took 11 bases from V and 2 from J; bases not matched to a gene: 15.

The chain is built from TRBV9 and TRBJ2-1; D is undetermined. Trimming took 4 bases from V and 2 from J, leaving 7 bases between them. This CDR3 is built from 13 residues. CDR1 and CDR2 from the germline V gene are SGDLS and YYNGEE. CDR3 region: CASSLPTYNEQFF. CDR3 nucleotide sequence: TGTGCCAGCAGCTTACCTACCTACAATGAGCAGTTCTTC. The full variable domain, its missing parts supplied by reference TRBV9 and TRBJ2-1, is DSGVTQTPKHLITATGQRVTLRCSPRSGDLSVYWYQQSLDQGLQFLIQYYNGEERAKGNILERFSAQQFPDLHSELNLSSLELGDSALYFCASSLPTYNEQFFGPGTRLTVL.

The DNA for the CDR3 is TGTGCCATCAGACAGGGGGAGACAGGTCAGCCCCAGCATTTT. Its protein is CAIRQGETGQPQHF. The chain couples TRBV10-3 to TRBJ1-5, with 8 bases lining up with TRBD1. The germline V gene has CDR1 ENHRY and CDR2 SYGVKD. The CDR3 covers 14 residues. With V trimmed by 6 bases and J by 6 bases, 7 bases remained unmatched.

The V and J genes are TRBV4-3 and TRBJ2-3; TRBD2 aligns across 8 bases. The germline V gene has CDR1 LGHNA and CDR2 YSLEER. The CDR3 is 16 residues long. V lost 0 bases and J lost 10; bases outside the gene matches: 12. The CDR3 DNA sequence: TGCGCCAGCAGCCAAGATCGAGCGGGGGCTTTGAGTGCGCAGTATTTT. Translating it yields CASSQDRAGALSAQYF.

The chain combines TRBV19 with TRBJ2-3; D unclear. This CDR3 is built from 14 residues. Deletions cut 4 bases from V and 0 bases from J, with 8 bases between. CDR1 and CDR2 from the germline V gene are LNHDA and SQIVND (reference sequence). The CDR3 sequence: CASSTQSSTDTQYF. CDR3 coding DNA: TGTGCCAGTAGTACACAGTCGAGCACAGATACGCAGTATTTT.

The V and J genes are TRBV29-1 and TRBJ2-3; 9 bases agree with TRBD2. The CDR3 has 14 amino acids. The germline gives CDR1 SQVTM, CDR2 ANQGSEA. Trimming cost V 6 bases and J 1 base; bases outside gene matches: 5. The CDR3 loop is CSVEQRGGTDTQYF. The CDR3 coding sequence is TGCAGCGTCGAACAGCGGGGGGGCACAGATACGCAGTATTTT.

The chain employs TRBV7-8 and TRBJ2-1; 15 bases align to TRBD2. Germline trimming cut 5 bases from V and 7 bases from J; bases unmatched to any gene: 6. The CDR3 is 16 amino acids. The germline CDR1 and CDR2 sequences are SGHVS and FQNEAQ. The CDR3, as DNA: TGTGCCAGCAGCGGATGGACTAGCGGGGGGGGTAATGAGCAGTTCTTC. Residues: CASSGWTSGGGNEQFF.

The V gene is TRBV11-2, the J gene TRBJ2-5; 9 bases are a match to TRBD2. Per germline, CDR1 SGHAT and CDR2 FQNNGV. The V and J ends lost 4 bases and 2 bases, in that order; junction bases with no gene match: 8. The CDR3 has 16 amino acids. The CDR3 DNA follows: TGTGCCAGCAGCTCTGCCGGGACTAGCTTGCAAGAGACCCAGTACTTC. It translates to CASSSAGTSLQETQYF. Filled out from reference TRBV11-2 and TRBJ2-5, the complete variable domain reads EAGVAQSPRYKIIEKRQSVAFWCNPISGHATLYWYQQILGQGPKLLIQFQNNGVVDDSQLPKDRFSAERLKGVDSTLKIQPAKLEDSAVYLCASSSAGTSLQETQYFGPGTRLLVL.

This clone has ten or more counts. This chain joins TRBV19 and TRBJ1-4, with a possible D match to TRBD1 (5 bases). Germline V gene lookup returns CDR1 LNHDA and CDR2 SQIVND (reference sequence). The CDR3 has 15 amino acids. As DNA, the CDR3 is TGTATGAGAGACCCGATTAGGGGAACTAATGAAAAACTGTTTTTT. It codes for CMRDPIRGTNEKLFF.

V gene TRBV28 combines with J gene TRBJ2-2; 11 positions agree with TRBD2. CDR3 size: 15 residues. CDR1 is MDHEN and CDR2 is SYDVKM in the germline V gene. Unmatched junction bases numbered 3, after V lost 5 bases and J lost 4 bases. CDR3 DNA: TGTGCCAGCAGTAGAGGGACTAGCGGCACCGGGGAGCTGTTTTTT. Its translation: CASSRGTSGTGELFF.

The rearrangement uses TRBV5-1 and TRBJ1-4, with unresolved D. Trimming removed 0 bases from V and 5 bases from J, with 11 bases in between. Germline V lookup: CDR1 SGHRS, CDR2 YFSETQ. The CDR3 loop spans 15 amino acids. The CDR3 spells CASSLGAAQNEKLFF. CDR3 in DNA: TGCGCCAGCAGCTTGGGGGCAGCACAAAATGAAAAACTGTTTTTT.